The subject of this entry is one TCR beta chain. Trimming removed 2 bases at V and 5 bases at J, with 15 bases between. The CDR3 spans 15 residues. Germline CDR1 is SGHAT and CDR2 is FQNNGV. The sample belongs to a study of blood T cell repertoires in COVID-19. Study as a whole: Donors in the United States, Italy and Spain gave samples during acute or convalescent COVID-19. Sources were T cells, B-cell-depleted T cells, or PBMCs; the material itself was cDNA or gDNA.

As handled by the study authors: Cell counts per sample came from amplifying reference gene primers. TCRdb's copy holds only in-frame clones and misses some; the assay was immunoSEQ multiplex PCR. The V and J calls and clone size are taken from that table; D and trimming were inferred from the DNA. The table records over 150,000 clones, approximately 80% of them present only once. This TCR was recovered from a woman aged 50 to 65 with acute or convalescent COVID-19. The chain combines TRBV11-2 with TRBJ2-5, with D perhaps matching TRBD1 (6 bases). Input material: peripheral blood. The CDR3 sequence is CASSLTGTQGETQYF. In nucleotides, the CDR3 is TGTGCCAGCAGCTTAACCGGGACCCAGGGGGAGACCCAGTACTTC.